Sequencing of this T cell receptor beta chain was carried out in a study of cytomegalovirus exposure and HLA in healthy donors. The PCR ran on 60 Vbeta and 13 Jbeta primers. Clones were read by immunoSEQ multiplex PCR, and TCRdb kept only the in-frame ones, dropping some. This table lists 65,000 to 85,000 clones. Germline CDR1 LNHDA, CDR2 SQIVND (reference sequence). CDR3 length: 13 amino acids. Trimming shortened V by 5 bases and J by 4 bases, and 11 bases separated the two germline ends. This chain joins TRBV19 and TRBJ1-2; D remains ambiguous. The sequence was collected from a female donor in good health and CMV-seropositive. The sample was PBMCs. The CDR3 DNA reads TGTGCCAGTAGTGCCGCAGTCACCTATGGCTACACCTTC. This gives the protein CASSAAVTYGYTF.